These 7 T cell receptor beta chains originate from one sample sequenced in a study of CD8+ T cells in alopecia areata. cDNA prepared by RNA extraction and subsequent reverse transcription served as the template for sequencing. Method: immunoSEQ multiplex PCR; TCRdb's copy keeps in-frame clones and lacks some. This sample yields around 130,000 clones, of which roughly 58% are seen a single time; roughly 4.3% belongs to the top ten. Specimen: CD4+ T cells sorted from blood, collected at week 0. The receptors were sampled from a human donor with alopecia areata.

The gene calls are TRBV5-1 and TRBJ2-7; 10 nucleotides match TRBD2. The germline gives CDR1 SGHRS, CDR2 YFSETQ. After removal of 0 bases from V and 3 bases from J, the junction contained 3 bases not matched to a gene. The CDR3 covers 15 residues. The DNA of the CDR3 is TGCGCCAGCAGCTTGGTGTCTAGCGGGAGCTACGAGCAGTACTTC. Amino acid sequence: CASSLVSSGSYEQYF. Full variable domain (outside the CDR3, taken from reference TRBV5-1 and TRBJ2-7): KAGVTQTPRYLIKTRGQQVTLSCSPISGHRSVSWYQQTPGQGLQFLFEYFSETQRNKGNFPGRFSGRQFSNSRSEMNVSTLELGDSALYLCASSLVSSGSYEQYFGPGTRLTVT.

This clone appeared a few times. The V gene is TRBV2, the J gene TRBJ1-4; D perhaps matches TRBD1 (6 bases). CDR3 length: 15 residues. The V end was cut by 7 bases, the J end by 0 bases, with 12 bases between. Germline-derived CDR1 and CDR2 are SNHLY and FYNNEI. The CDR3 is CASILQGPTNEKLFF. In DNA, the CDR3 is TGTGCCAGCATTCTACAGGGTCCAACTAATGAAAAACTGTTTTTT.

The chain has TRBV2 and TRBJ1-5; a possible D gene is TRBD1 (6 bases). In germline, CDR1 is SNHLY, CDR2 FYNNEI. V lost 0 bases to trimming and J lost 0 bases, with 12 bases between them. The length of the CDR3 is 17 residues. The CDR3 DNA reads TGTGCCAGCAGTGAAGCCAGGGGCGGGATTAGCAATCAGCCCCAGCATTTT. This translates into CASSEARGGISNQPQHF.

V and J are TRBV7-2 and TRBJ2-7, with 7 positions matching TRBD2. The germline V gene has CDR1 SGHTA and CDR2 FQGNSA. J was trimmed by 0 bases and V by 6 bases; bases with no gene match: 8. CDR3 length equals 15 residues. The CDR3 loop reads CASRPRGGSSYEQYF. The CDR3 DNA is TGTGCCAGCAGACCCCGCGGCGGGAGCTCCTACGAGCAGTACTTC.

This chain joins TRBV27 and TRBJ2-1, with 10 bases identical to TRBD2. V was pared by 3 bases and J by 7 bases, with 6 bases of the junction left unmatched. CDR1 and CDR2 from the germline V gene are MNHEY and SMNVEV (reference sequence). The CDR3 contains 15 residues. CDR3 nucleotide sequence: TGTGCCAGCAGTTTTGTTCTAGCGGGAGTGAATGAGCAGTTCTTC. It yields the protein CASSFVLAGVNEQFF.

This chain joins TRBV29-1 and TRBJ2-2, with a weak D call TRBD2 (5 bases). Between the trimmed V and J ends, which lost 4 bases and 0 bases, there was a span of 9 bases. The CDR3 extends over 14 amino acids. The germline V gene encodes CDR1 SQVTM and CDR2 ANQGSEA. The CDR3 coding sequence is TGCAGCGTTGGGACTCCCACGAACACCGGGGAGCTGTTTTTT. Protein product: CSVGTPTNTGELFF.

V is TRBV2 and J is TRBJ2-7; TRBD1 aligns across 7 bases. CDR3 length: 15 residues. From germline, CDR1 is SNHLY and CDR2 FYNNEI. The trim removed 1 base at V and 3 bases at J, leaving 6 bases unmatched. For the CDR3, the DNA is TGTGCCAGCAGTGAAGGACCAGACAGGGTCTACGAGCAGTACTTC. This sequence encodes CASSEGPDRVYEQYF.